This is a list of T cell receptor beta chains from one sample in a study of blood T cells in healthy people across ages. TCRdb re-called the 5' RACE reads through MiXCR, storing one row per CDR3 protein. The table records some 940,000 distinct CDR3 sequences, 29% of them present only once. The data were also submitted as part of a second study, on T cells of mothers and their children.

Material for sequencing was blood. Receptors were obtained from a woman between 35 and 50 years old in good health. CDR3s include the opening cysteine and the closing phenylalanine or tryptophan. D genes are given only for firm matches. Clone size is shown for a subset of rows, as once, few, many or a class of expanded clone.

v_call	clone_size	j_call	d_call	cdr3_nt	cdr3_aa
TRBV27	-	TRBJ2-3	-	TGTGCCAGCGGACTCACAGTAAGCACAGATACGCAGTATTTT	CASGLTVSTDTQYF
TRBV29-1	-	TRBJ2-7	TRBD1	TGCAGCGGGGCCTGGACAGGGGGAGACGAGCAGTACTTC	CSGAWTGGDEQYF
TRBV2	-	TRBJ2-6	-	TGTGCCAGCGAGTCAACTGGGGCCAACGTCCTGACTTTC	CASESTGANVLTF
TRBV28	-	TRBJ1-3	-	TGTGCCAGCAGTTTCGGCCGGTGGGGGCAGTCTGGAAACACCATATATTTT	CASSFGRWGQSGNTIYF
TRBV6-6	few	TRBJ2-7	TRBD2	TGTGCCGGCACCCAGACTAGCGGGGGGTACGAGCAGTACTTC	CAGTQTSGGYEQYF
TRBV28	few	TRBJ2-7	-	TGTGCCAGCAGTTTACGGACCTTTTACGAGCGGTACTTC	CASSLRTFYERYF
TRBV12-3/TRBV12-4	few	TRBJ2-1	-	TGTGCCAGCAGTTTAAAGCAAATTAACAATGAGCAGTTCTTC	CASSLKQINNEQFF
TRBV20-1	few	TRBJ2-7	TRBD1	TGCAGTGTAAAACAGGGGGCCTACGAGCAGTACTTC	CSVKQGAYEQYF
TRBV20-1	-	TRBJ2-7	-	TGCAGTGCTACTCCCCAGAGCACGGGGCTTTCCTACGAGCAGTACTTC	CSATPQSTGLSYEQYF
TRBV30	many	TRBJ2-7	-	TGTGCCTGGACCCAGGAACCAGGGGCCTACGAGCAGTACTTC	CAWTQEPGAYEQYF
TRBV4-1	-	TRBJ2-3	-	TGCGCCAGCAGCCAGAGCGAGAGCACAGATACGCAGTATTTT	CASSQSESTDTQYF
TRBV14	few	TRBJ1-1	TRBD1	TGTGCCAGCAGCCGAGACAGGGGGGAAGCTTTCTTT	CASSRDRGEAFF
TRBV12-3/TRBV12-4	many	TRBJ2-5	-	TGTGCCAGCAGTTCGGACGGACCTAAGTACTTC	CASSSDGPKYF
TRBV5-1	many	TRBJ2-1	TRBD2	TGCGCCAGCAGCACTGGGACTAGCGGGGATGATGAGCAGTTCTTC	CASSTGTSGDDEQFF
TRBV7-2	many	TRBJ1-4	-	TGTGCCAGCAGCGCATCGCGGGGGACGGCTGAAAAACTGTTTTTT	CASSASRGTAEKLFF
TRBV5-1	few	TRBJ2-5	TRBD2	TGCGCCAGCACCTCTAGCGGGGCCCGGGAGACCCAGTACTTC	CASTSSGARETQYF
TRBV5-1	many	TRBJ2-1	TRBD2	TGCGCCAGCAGCGCGGGACTAGCGGGCGAGCAGTTCTTC	CASSAGLAGEQFF
TRBV28	many	TRBJ1-2	TRBD1	TGTGCCAGCACCCGACAGGGGGCGAACTATGGCTACACCTTC	CASTRQGANYGYTF
TRBV7-2	many	TRBJ2-3	TRBD2	TGTGCCAGCAGCTTAGCGGTAGCGGGGGCCCTCACAGATACGCAGTATTTT	CASSLAVAGALTDTQYF
TRBV7-9	-	TRBJ2-1	TRBD1	TGTGCCAGCAGCTTAGCCCTGGGAGGACAGGGAAAGTTCTTC	CASSLALGGQGKFF
TRBV7-6	few	TRBJ2-1	TRBD2	TGTGCCAGCAGCATACTAGCGGGGCCCAATGAGCAGTTCTTC	CASSILAGPNEQFF
TRBV20-1	once	TRBJ2-3	-	TGCAGTGCTAGAGAGGCGGGGGCAGGGGATACGCAGTATTTT	CSAREAGAGDTQYF
TRBV20-1	-	TRBJ1-1	-	TGCAGTGCTAACTCCCCGAGGGGTCTCACTGAAGCTTTCTTT	CSANSPRGLTEAFF